The 29 T cell receptor beta chains below were found in one sample sequenced in a study of CD8+ T cells in alopecia areata. RNA extraction and reverse transcription yielded cDNA as sequencing template. Method: immunoSEQ multiplex PCR; TCRdb's copy keeps in-frame clones and lacks some. The data contain around 100,000 clones, approximately 51% of them seen just once; the ten biggest clones take up about 3.7%. The treatment denotes: oral pan-JAK inhibitor, 5-10 mg twice daily. Material: CD4+ T cells sorted from blood, obtained at week 24, from a patient treated with tofacitinib. The receptors originated from a human donor with alopecia areata.

As concerns this clone: This sample also contains other DNA sequences that code for the same CDR3. The chain employs TRBV4-2 and TRBJ1-2; the match to TRBD1 covers 10 bases. Germline CDR1 is LGHNA and CDR2 is YNFKEQ. CDR3 size: 15 residues. Trimming at V came to 1 base and at J to 1 base, leaving 0 bases not matched to a gene. The CDR3 region is CASSQGDRGNYGYTF. The DNA for the CDR3 is TGTGCCAGCAGCCAAGGGGACAGGGGTAACTATGGCTACACCTTC.

The chain recombines TRBV30 with TRBJ2-1; D is unclear. With 1 base removed from V and 1 base from J, the gap between germline ends came to 5 bases. CDR3 length equals 13 residues. Per the germline V gene, CDR1 is GTSNPN and CDR2 is SVGIG (reference sequence). The CDR3 DNA reads TGTGCCTGGAGTGGAGCGTCCTACAATGAGCAGTTCTTC. Translating gives CAWSGASYNEQFF.

The chain employs TRBV9 and TRBJ1-2; TRBD1 matches at 7 bases. With V trimmed by 7 bases and J by 2 bases, 5 bases remained unmatched. The CDR3 consists of 13 residues. Germline-derived CDR1 and CDR2 are SGDLS and YYNGEE. Written as DNA, the CDR3 is TGTGCCAGCGGAACGGGACAGAACTATGGCTACACCTTC. Translating it yields CASGTGQNYGYTF. The full variable domain, rest sourced from reference TRBV9 and TRBJ1-2, is DSGVTQTPKHLITATGQRVTLRCSPRSGDLSVYWYQQSLDQGLQFLIQYYNGEERAKGNILERFSAQQFPDLHSELNLSSLELGDSALYFCASGTGQNYGYTFGSGTRLTVV.

This chain connects TRBV14 to TRBJ2-5; D is perhaps TRBD1 (5 bases). The CDR3 contains 14 residues. Germline values: CDR1 SGHDN, CDR2 FVKESK. V was cut by 5 bases and J by 5 bases, with 15 bases left in between. CDR3 protein: CASSFDRSRETQYF. The DNA for the CDR3 is TGTGCCAGCAGCTTCGACAGATCAAGGGAGACCCAGTACTTC.

This clone was counted between two and nine times. The chain combines TRBV29-1 with TRBJ2-3; D is undetermined. This CDR3 spans 12 amino acids. Germline CDR1 reads SQVTM; CDR2 reads ANQGSEA. Trimming shortened V by 5 bases and J by 4 bases, and 10 bases separated the two germline ends. For the CDR3, the DNA is TGCAGCGTTTCCCCGGAGCCAGATACGCAGTATTTT. Its protein product is CSVSPEPDTQYF.

The chain employs TRBV29-1 and TRBJ2-3; 10 bases match TRBD2. Germline CDR1 reads SQVTM; CDR2 reads ANQGSEA. CDR3 length: 15 residues. V was pared by 4 bases and J by 3 bases, with 7 bases of the junction left unmatched. The CDR3 DNA reads as TGCAGCGTTGCTCCCGGGACTAGCGTAACAGATACGCAGTATTTT. Translating gives CSVAPGTSVTDTQYF.

The V call is TRBV5-1, the J call TRBJ1-5; D not resolved. V was trimmed by 4 bases and J by 4 bases, leaving 9 bases between them. The CDR3 loop spans 13 amino acids. CDR1 is SGHRS and CDR2 is YFSETQ in the germline V gene. This CDR3 is CASSPAGNQPQHF. The CDR3 DNA follows: TGCGCCAGCAGCCCGGCCGGGAATCAGCCCCAGCATTTT.

The CDR3 nucleotides are TGCGCCAGCAGCACGGGCCACGAGCAGTACTTC. It yields the protein CASSTGHEQYF. V gene TRBV5-1 combines with J gene TRBJ2-7; no clear D gene. V lost 4 bases, J lost 5 bases, and 7 bases lay in between. This CDR3 region has 11 residues. Per germline, CDR1 SGHRS and CDR2 YFSETQ.

The chain combines TRBV30 with TRBJ1-4; 9 positions agree with TRBD1. CDR1 and CDR2 (germline): GTSNPN, SVGIG (reference sequence). The CDR3 runs 14 residues. Germline trimming cut 6 bases from V and 3 bases from J; bases unmatched to any gene: 5. The CDR3 DNA reads as TGTGCCTGCCCTACAGGGGGCCCTAATGAAAAACTGTTTTTT. It encodes CACPTGGPNEKLFF.

This clone was found once. The chain links TRBV4-2 to TRBJ2-4; TRBD1 matches at 8 bases. The length of the CDR3 is 15 residues. The germline V gene has CDR1 LGHNA and CDR2 YNFKEQ. Germline trimming cut 6 bases from V and 4 bases from J; bases unmatched to any gene: 8. The CDR3 is CASSHSTGDKNIQYF. The CDR3 nucleotides read TGTGCCAGCAGTCATTCGACAGGGGATAAAAACATTCAGTACTTC.

This chain joins TRBV19 and TRBJ1-2; TRBD1 matches at 10 bases. Per germline, CDR1 LNHDA and CDR2 SQIVND (reference sequence). CDR3 length equals 15 residues. V lost 6 bases and J lost 7; bases outside the gene matches: 11. DNA of the CDR3: TGTGCCAGTAGCCGCGGACAGGGGGGAGTTGGTGGCTACACCTTC. It codes for CASSRGQGGVGGYTF. The variable domain in full, with the rest retrieved from reference TRBV19 and TRBJ1-2, is DGGITQSPKYLFRKEGQNVTLSCEQNLNHDAMYWYRQDPGQGLRLIYYSQIVNDFQKGDIAEGYSVSREKKESFPLTVTSAQKNPTAFYLCASSRGQGGVGGYTFGSGTRLTVV.

This rearrangement joins TRBV29-1 to TRBJ2-5, with TRBD1 identical over 7 bases. CDR1 and CDR2 from the germline V gene are SQVTM and ANQGSEA. CDR3 size: 13 residues. The trim removed 4 bases at V and 4 bases at J, leaving 6 bases unmatched. CDR3 DNA: TGCAGCGTTGGGACAGGCGTAGGAGAGACCCAGTACTTC. This codes for CSVGTGVGETQYF.

In this sample, this clone turned up once. The chain combines TRBV23-1 with TRBJ2-6; D unclear. TRBV23-1 is sorted into the ORF group, with uncertain function. CDR3 length: 14 residues. V was pared by 8 bases and J by 0 bases, with 8 bases between. The CDR3 DNA reads TGCGCCAGCCCTCTGGTCTCTGGGGCCAACGTCCTGACTTTC. This gives the protein CASPLVSGANVLTF.

The chain employs TRBV2 and TRBJ2-5; D may be TRBD2 (6 bases). The V and J ends lost 6 bases and 5 bases respectively, with 19 bases between them. This CDR3 has 15 residues. CDR1 and CDR2 (germline): SNHLY, FYNNEI. CDR3 bases: TGTGCCAGCAGGGACTCCGGGACTGGGAAGGAGACCCAGTACTTC. As protein: CASRDSGTGKETQYF.

This clone was counted many times. The chain employs TRBV7-3 and TRBJ1-1; TRBD1 matches 10 bases. Germline V CDR1 and CDR2: SGHTA, FQGTGA. With 5 bases clipped from V and 8 bases from J, the junction kept 5 bases outside the gene matches. The CDR3 sequence is 13 residues long. The CDR3: CASSPQGQGEAFF. In DNA form, the CDR3 reads TGTGCCAGCAGCCCTCAGGGACAGGGGGAAGCTTTCTTT.

The chain recombines TRBV30 with TRBJ1-1; D not resolved. Trimming removed 2 bases from V and 0 bases from J, with 7 bases in between. Germline CDR1 is GTSNPN and CDR2 is SVGIG (reference sequence). The CDR3 extends over 13 amino acids. The DNA for the CDR3 is TGTGCCTGGAGTCGGCAGATGAACACTGAAGCTTTCTTT. Protein sequence: CAWSRQMNTEAFF. Full variable domain (outside the CDR3, taken from reference TRBV30 and TRBJ1-1): SQTIHQWPATLVQPVGSPLSLECTVEGTSNPNLYWYRQAAGRGLQLLFYSVGIGQISSEVPQNLSASRPQDRQFILSSKKLLLSDSGFYLCAWSRQMNTEAFFGQGTRLTVV.

This clone was seen a handful of times. The chain couples TRBV30 to TRBJ2-6; D possibly corresponds to TRBD2 (5 bases). Germline lookup yields CDR1 GTSNPN and CDR2 SVGIG (reference sequence). Trimming cost V 0 bases and J 2 bases, with 14 bases left between them. This CDR3 contains 17 residues. The CDR3 spells CAWSVEGSVPGANVLTF. CDR3 in DNA: TGTGCCTGGAGTGTAGAGGGTTCAGTCCCTGGGGCCAACGTCCTGACTTTC.

This clone was detected once. The rearrangement joins TRBV7-9 to TRBJ2-5, with 15 bases that match TRBD2. CDR1 is SEHNR, CDR2 FQNEAQ, per germline (reference sequence). The CDR3 length is 17 residues. The J segment lost 1 base and the V segment lost 5 bases, leaving 5 bases of the junction unmatched. CDR3 loop: CASSTGTSGGPQETQYF. CDR3 coding DNA: TGTGCCAGCAGCACCGGGACTAGCGGGGGGCCCCAAGAGACCCAGTACTTC.

The V gene is TRBV5-1, the J gene TRBJ2-5, with D uncertain. This CDR3 region has 14 residues. Germline-derived CDR1 and CDR2 are SGHRS and YFSETQ. Trimming shortened V by 4 bases and J by 5 bases, and 15 bases separated the two germline ends. The CDR3 DNA is TGCGCCAGCAGCCCTGTAAGGGCGGATGAGACCCAGTACTTC. This codes for CASSPVRADETQYF.

This clone showed up just a few times. CDR3 sequence (DNA): TGTGCCAGTAGTATTCGGACAGGGGGTATCACCGGGGAGCTGTTTTTT. The encoded protein is CASSIRTGGITGELFF. The J gene is TRBJ2-2, the V gene TRBV19; 10 nucleotides agree with TRBD1. J was trimmed by 4 bases and V by 3 bases; bases with no gene match: 5. The CDR3 is 16 amino acids. Germline V lookup: CDR1 LNHDA, CDR2 SQIVND (reference sequence). The full variable domain, with the rest looked up from reference TRBV19 and TRBJ2-2, is DGGITQSPKYLFRKEGQNVTLSCEQNLNHDAMYWYRQDPGQGLRLIYYSQIVNDFQKGDIAEGYSVSREKKESFPLTVTSAQKNPTAFYLCASSIRTGGITGELFFGEGSRLTVL.

This chain uses TRBV4-1 with TRBJ2-7; 7 positions agree with TRBD1. In germline, CDR1 is MGHRA, CDR2 YSYEKL. This CDR3 region has 14 residues. The V and J ends lost 4 bases and 5 bases, in that order; junction bases with no gene match: 8. The DNA of the CDR3 is TGCGCCAGCAGCCGAGACAGGGCCAGACACGAGCAGTACTTC. Its translation is CASSRDRARHEQYF.

This chain joins TRBV7-9 and TRBJ1-4; TRBD1 matches at 7 bases. Per the germline V gene, CDR1 is SEHNR and CDR2 is FQNEAQ (reference sequence). V shed 8 bases and J 0 bases; nucleotides not matched to a gene: 9. The CDR3 loop spans 16 amino acids. Written as DNA, the CDR3 is TGTGCCAGCGGTGGCAGGGGGACAGCAACTAATGAAAAACTGTTTTTT. Residues: CASGGRGTATNEKLFF.

This chain joins TRBV30 and TRBJ1-6; weak D call: TRBD1 (6 bases). The germline CDR1 and CDR2 sequences are GTSNPN and SVGIG (reference sequence). The V gene lost 4 bases and the J gene lost 11 bases, with 15 bases spanning the gap. This CDR3 region has 13 residues. The CDR3 loop is CAWTRDIPAPLHF. CDR3 DNA: TGTGCCTGGACTAGGGACATTCCGGCACCCCTCCACTTT. Filled out from reference TRBV30 and TRBJ1-6, the complete variable domain reads SQTIHQWPATLVQPVGSPLSLECTVEGTSNPNLYWYRQAAGRGLQLLFYSVGIGQISSEVPQNLSASRPQDRQFILSSKKLLLSDSGFYLCAWTRDIPAPLHFGNGTRLTVT.

There are a few counts of this clone. The rearrangement joins TRBV6-6 to TRBJ1-1; possible D gene TRBD1, 5 bases. The V end was cut by 0 bases, the J end by 7 bases, with 15 bases between. Germline CDR1 reads MNHNY; CDR2 reads SVGAGI (reference sequence). The CDR3 totals 15 residues. As DNA, the CDR3 is TGTGCCAGCAGTTACTCTCGCACAGGTAACCTTGAAGCTTTCTTT. Amino acid sequence: CASSYSRTGNLEAFF.

The chain is built from TRBV15 and TRBJ2-7, with D uncertain. V was cut by 1 base and J by 3 bases, with 13 bases left in between. Germline V gene sequence: CDR1 LNHNV, CDR2 YYDKDF (reference sequence). This CDR3 comprises 15 residues. The CDR3 bases are TGTGCCACCAGCAGAGGCGTCTCTGGGATCTACGAGCAGTACTTC. Translating it yields CATSRGVSGIYEQYF.

The rearrangement joins TRBV5-1 to TRBJ2-1; D is perhaps TRBD2 (6 bases). V was cut by 5 bases and J by 15 bases, with 27 bases left in between. This CDR3 spans 15 amino acids. Germline V lookup: CDR1 SGHRS, CDR2 YFSETQ. The CDR3 region has the DNA TGCGCCAGCAGTCCGTCCCGGGACTCTTCCGAGGACCTGTTCTTC. It is translated as CASSPSRDSSEDLFF.

This clone was counted a few times. The gene calls are TRBV6-5 and TRBJ2-3, with D unclear. CDR3 length: 12 amino acids. Trimming shortened V by 7 bases and J by 6 bases, and 11 bases separated the two germline ends. Germline V gene lookup returns CDR1 MNHEY and CDR2 SVGAGI. CDR3 residues: CASTGNGDTQYF. CDR3 DNA: TGTGCCAGCACCGGAAATGGGGATACGCAGTATTTT.

The chain has TRBV29-1 and TRBJ2-2, with TRBD1 matching over 12 bases. Germline values: CDR1 SQVTM, CDR2 ANQGSEA. The CDR3 has 17 amino acids. The junction had 12 bases not matched to a gene; V was cut back by 6 bases and J by 4 bases. CDR3 nucleotide sequence: TGCAGCGTGACTGGAAGGGACAGGGGGCCGGGCACCGGGGAGCTGTTTTTT. Protein: CSVTGRDRGPGTGELFF.

This chain connects TRBV29-1 to TRBJ1-2; D perhaps matches TRBD1 (6 bases). V was clipped by 2 bases and J by 7 bases, with 14 bases between them. The germline V gene encodes CDR1 SQVTM and CDR2 ANQGSEA. The CDR3 runs to 13 residues. CDR3 amino acids: CSVEPGGRGGYTF. DNA for the CDR3: TGCAGCGTTGAACCCGGGGGCAGAGGTGGCTACACCTTC.